These T cell receptor beta chains were read from a single sample in a study of blood T cell repertoires in COVID-19. Clones were sequenced by immunoSEQ multiplex PCR, and TCRdb holds only the in-frame ones, with some missing. The sample records about 120,000 clones, over 75% being singletons. Material for sequencing was peripheral blood. Receptors originate from a man in his fifties or sixties with acute or convalescent COVID-19. The CDR3 runs from the conserved cysteine through the conserved F or W. A D gene is named only where the DNA matches it firmly. Some rows mark clone size as missing; the rest say once, few, many or name a class of expanded clone.

clone_size d_call j_call v_call cdr3_aa cdr3_nt
- - TRBJ2-5 TRBV6-6 CASSWRDSQETQYF TGTGCCAGCAGCTGGAGGGACAGCCAAGAGACCCAGTACTTC
- - TRBJ2-5 TRBV5-4 CASSLDLETQYF TGTGCCAGCAGCTTGGACTTAGAGACCCAGTACTTC
- TRBD2 TRBJ2-7 TRBV10-2 CATKREGYEQYF TGCGCCACAAAGCGGGAGGGGTACGAGCAGTACTTC
- TRBD1 TRBJ2-5 TRBV28 CASSFYQGARGETQYF TGTGCCAGCAGTTTCTATCAGGGGGCGAGAGGGGAGACCCAGTACTTC
once - TRBJ1-1 TRBV7-9 CASSLDFQKRTEAFF TGTGCCAGCAGCTTAGACTTTCAAAAGAGGACTGAAGCTTTCTTT
- - TRBJ2-5 TRBV15 CATSARGGSETQYF TGTGCCACCAGCGCCCGAGGAGGGTCGGAGACCCAGTACTTC
- - TRBJ2-3 TRBV9 CASSIGQVGDTQYF TGTGCCAGCAGCATAGGCCAGGTTGGAGATACGCAGTATTTT
- - TRBJ2-1 TRBV15 CATSDEGAVNEQFF TGTGCCACCAGCGACGAAGGGGCCGTCAATGAGCAGTTCTTC
- TRBD1 TRBJ1-1 TRBV7-9 CASLGTGGMNTEAFF TGTGCCAGCCTCGGGACAGGGGGCATGAACACTGAAGCTTTCTTT
- - TRBJ2-3 TRBV5-6 CASNPGMQFTDTQYF TGTGCCAGCAACCCCGGGATGCAATTCACAGATACGCAGTATTTT
- - TRBJ2-2 TRBV4-3 CASSQERFGGYTGELFF TGCGCCAGCAGCCAAGAAAGGTTTGGGGGGTACACCGGGGAGCTGTTTTTT
- TRBD2 TRBJ2-1 TRBV7-2 CASSLVGSGSKNEQFF TGTGCCAGCAGCTTAGTAGGTAGCGGGAGTAAAAATGAGCAGTTCTTC
- TRBD2 TRBJ2-1 TRBV28 CASSSTGLAGAWGEQFF TGTGCCAGCAGTTCAACTGGACTAGCGGGAGCCTGGGGTGAGCAGTTCTTC
- - TRBJ1-2 TRBV18 CASSPGAGADYGYTF TGTGCCAGCTCACCAGGGGCCGGCGCAGACTATGGCTACACCTTC
- - TRBJ2-2 TRBV6-1 CASSEAGARGELFF TGTGCCAGCAGTGAAGCGGGGGCGAGGGGGGAGCTGTTTTTT
- - TRBJ2-5 TRBV28 CASSSDRAGRETQYF TGTGCCAGCAGTTCGGACAGAGCGGGAAGAGAGACCCAGTACTTC
- TRBD2 TRBJ2-1 TRBV7-3 CASSMGLAVLNEQFF TGTGCCAGCAGCATGGGACTAGCGGTACTAAATGAGCAGTTCTTC
- - TRBJ2-2 TRBV4-3 CASSQVRQTPNTGELFF TGCGCCAGCAGCCAAGTACGCCAAACTCCGAACACCGGGGAGCTGTTTTTT
- - TRBJ2-5 TRBV27 CASSLGLQETQYF TGTGCCAGCAGTTTGGGCCTACAAGAGACCCAGTACTTC
- - TRBJ2-7 TRBV28 CASSLGGSYEQYF TGTGCCAGCAGTTTAGGCGGCTCCTACGAGCAGTACTTC
- TRBD1 TRBJ2-7 TRBV30 CAWSQGQGREQYF TGTGCCTGGAGTCAAGGACAGGGACGCGAGCAGTACTTC
- TRBD1 TRBJ1-5 TRBV10-1 CASSRTGQGDQPQHF TGCGCCAGCAGCCGTACAGGGCAGGGGGATCAGCCCCAGCATTTT
once - TRBJ2-6 TRBV5-4 CASRIGGQGANVLTF TGTGCCAGCAGGATCGGTGGACAGGGGGCCAACGTCCTGACTTTC
few - TRBJ2-5 TRBV19 CASNKYYRVGETQYF TGTGCCAGCAACAAATACTACAGGGTTGGGGAGACCCAGTACTTC
- TRBD1 TRBJ2-7 TRBV9 CASSVTPQGVYEQYF TGTGCCAGCAGCGTAACCCCTCAGGGGGTCTACGAGCAGTACTTC
once TRBD2 TRBJ2-2 TRBV12-5 CASAEGLADGKTGELFF TGTGCTAGTGCAGAGGGACTAGCGGATGGCAAGACCGGGGAGCTGTTTTTT
- TRBD2 TRBJ2-7 TRBV6-5 CASRNYWEGSYEQYF TGTGCCAGCAGAAACTATTGGGAGGGATCCTACGAGCAGTACTTC
- - TRBJ2-2 TRBV5-4 CASSFLQGRKGELFF TGTGCCAGCAGCTTTTTACAGGGGAGGAAGGGGGAGCTGTTTTTT
- TRBD1 TRBJ1-6 TRBV27 CASRTGQGVPNSPLHF TGTGCCAGCAGAACGGGACAGGGTGTCCCGAATTCACCCCTCCACTTT
- - TRBJ1-4 TRBV4-2 CASSQVSGKLFF TGTGCCAGCAGCCAAGTTTCAGGAAAACTGTTTTTT
- TRBD2 TRBJ2-5 TRBV11-2 CASSLGGGSLAETQYF TGTGCCAGCAGCTTAGGCGGCGGGAGTTTGGCAGAGACCCAGTACTTC
- TRBD1 TRBJ2-2 TRBV2 CASRQGSTGELFF TGTGCCAGCAGACAGGGGAGCACCGGGGAGCTGTTTTTT
- - TRBJ1-1 TRBV7-2 CASSLQQGRTEAFF TGTGCCAGCAGCTTACAGCAGGGGAGAACTGAAGCTTTCTTT
few TRBD2 TRBJ2-3 TRBV9 CASSVREDGTDTQYF TGTGCCAGCAGCGTCCGGGAGGATGGCACAGATACGCAGTATTTT
- TRBD1 TRBJ1-1 TRBV6-5 CASSSRTGWTEAFF TGTGCCAGCAGTTCCAGGACAGGGTGGACTGAAGCTTTCTTT
- - TRBJ1-3 TRBV28 CASSLWRSASISGNTIYF TGTGCCAGCAGTTTATGGCGGTCGGCCTCCATCTCTGGAAACACCATATATTTT
- - TRBJ1-1 TRBV5-1 CASHGQNTEAFF TGCGCCAGCCATGGGCAGAACACTGAAGCTTTCTTT
- - TRBJ2-7 TRBV11-2 CASSPLSYEQYF TGTGCCAGCAGCCCGTTATCCTACGAGCAGTACTTC
few TRBD1 TRBJ1-4 TRBV7-2 CASSLDRSTNEKLFF TGTGCCAGCAGCTTGGACAGGTCAACTAATGAAAAACTGTTTTTT
few TRBD2 TRBJ2-7 TRBV4-2 CASSQDRRGFSYEQYF TGTGCCAGCAGCCAAGATCGGCGGGGGTTCTCCTACGAGCAGTACTTC
once TRBD2 TRBJ2-7 TRBV6-2/TRBV6-3 CASSYSYSGQGYEQYF TGTGCCAGCAGTTACTCCTATAGCGGGCAGGGCTACGAGCAGTACTTC
- - TRBJ2-1 TRBV24-1 CATSARVQAYEQFF TGTGCCACCAGTGCCCGCGTTCAGGCGTATGAGCAGTTCTTC
- - TRBJ2-2 TRBV10-3 CAISGQANTGELFF TGTGCCATCAGTGGCCAGGCGAACACCGGGGAGCTGTTTTTT
few TRBD2 TRBJ2-1 TRBV7-9 CASSARGKREGNEQFF TGTGCCAGCAGCGCCCGGGGGAAGCGGGAGGGGAATGAGCAGTTCTTC
once - TRBJ2-7 TRBV7-9 CASSLGGPGEQYF TGTGCCAGCAGCTTAGGGGGCCCTGGGGAGCAGTACTTC
once TRBD1 TRBJ2-3 TRBV4-2 CASSRQGISGGGVDTQYF TGTGCCAGCAGCCGACAGGGGATTAGCGGAGGGGGCGTGGATACGCAGTATTTT
- TRBD2 TRBJ2-1 TRBV9 CASSPRPTSGRRNEQFF TGTGCCAGCAGCCCCCGACCGACTAGCGGGAGAAGGAATGAGCAGTTCTTC
- - TRBJ1-5 TRBV7-9 CASSLGAGENQPQHF TGTGCCAGCAGCTTAGGGGCAGGGGAGAATCAGCCCCAGCATTTT
- TRBD1 TRBJ1-1 TRBV6-2/TRBV6-3 CASSYSIRGRGQRNTEAFF TGTGCCAGCAGTTACTCGATCAGGGGCAGGGGGCAGCGGAACACTGAAGCTTTCTTT
- - TRBJ1-2 TRBV5-8 CASSLGVRGVGYGYTF TGTGCCAGCAGCTTGGGCGTCCGGGGTGTCGGCTATGGCTACACCTTC
- - TRBJ2-2 TRBV27 CASGSGRGTGELFF TGTGCCAGCGGCTCAGGCCGGGGCACCGGGGAGCTGTTTTTT
- TRBD1 TRBJ2-4 TRBV7-8 CASSPTRGNIQYF TGTGCCAGCAGCCCAACCAGGGGGAACATTCAGTACTTC
- - TRBJ2-1 TRBV28 CAIREISGPNNEQFF TGTGCCATTAGGGAAATTAGCGGCCCAAACAATGAGCAGTTCTTC
- - TRBJ2-7 TRBV12-3/TRBV12-4 CASSLTTSYEQYF TGTGCCAGCAGTTTGACAACCTCCTACGAGCAGTACTTC
- TRBD1 TRBJ1-1 TRBV7-9 CASSWGQGAFEAFF TGTGCCAGCAGCTGGGGACAGGGGGCTTTTGAAGCTTTCTTT
- - TRBJ2-3 TRBV7-2 CASSPRRGSTDTQYF TGTGCCAGCAGCCCCCGCCGGGGTTCCACAGATACGCAGTATTTT
- - TRBJ2-1 TRBV5-1 CASSLDGSGIPFF TGCGCCAGCAGCTTGGATGGTAGCGGCATTCCCTTCTTC
- - TRBJ1-1 TRBV18 CASSPSGDSTEAFF TGTGCCAGCTCACCATCCGGTGACTCCACTGAAGCTTTCTTT
- - TRBJ2-1 TRBV24-1 CATSAVPGHNPPHNEQFF TGTGCCACCAGTGCCGTCCCGGGACACAATCCACCCCACAATGAGCAGTTCTTC
- - TRBJ2-1 TRBV19 CASSNRGNEQFF TGTGCCAGTAGTAATCGCGGCAATGAGCAGTTCTTC